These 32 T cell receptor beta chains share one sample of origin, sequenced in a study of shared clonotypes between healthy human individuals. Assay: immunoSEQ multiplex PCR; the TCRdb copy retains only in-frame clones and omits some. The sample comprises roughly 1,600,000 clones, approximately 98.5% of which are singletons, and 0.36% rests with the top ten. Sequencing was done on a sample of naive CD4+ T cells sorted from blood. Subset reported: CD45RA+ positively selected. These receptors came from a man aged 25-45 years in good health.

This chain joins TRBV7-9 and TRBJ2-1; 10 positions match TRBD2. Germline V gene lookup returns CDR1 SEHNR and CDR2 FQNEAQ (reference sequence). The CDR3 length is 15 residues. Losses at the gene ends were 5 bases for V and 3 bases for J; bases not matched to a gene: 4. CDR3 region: CASSVSGRYYNEQFF. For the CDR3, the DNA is TGTGCCAGCAGCGTTAGCGGGAGGTACTACAATGAGCAGTTCTTC.

CDR3 in DNA: TGCGCCAGCAGGGTTAGAGAGAATCAGCCCCAGCATTTT. Translation gives CASRVRENQPQHF. The V and J genes are TRBV10-2 and TRBJ1-5; no clear D. Trimming removed 6 bases from V and 4 bases from J, with 10 bases in between. The germline CDR1 and CDR2 sequences are WSHSY and SAAADI. The CDR3 runs 13 residues.

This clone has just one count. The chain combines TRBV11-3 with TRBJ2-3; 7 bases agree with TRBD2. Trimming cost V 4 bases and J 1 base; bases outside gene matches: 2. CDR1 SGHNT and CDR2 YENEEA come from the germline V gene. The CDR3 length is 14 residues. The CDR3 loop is CASSSSGGTDTQYF. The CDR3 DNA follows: TGTGCCAGCAGCTCTAGCGGAGGCACAGATACGCAGTATTTT.

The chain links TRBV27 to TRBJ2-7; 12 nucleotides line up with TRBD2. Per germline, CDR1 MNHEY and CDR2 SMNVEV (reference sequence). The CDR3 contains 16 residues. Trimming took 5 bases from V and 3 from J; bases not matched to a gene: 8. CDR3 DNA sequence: TGTGCCAGCAGTCCGATCCCTAGCGGGAGGGGCTACGAGCAGTACTTC. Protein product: CASSPIPSGRGYEQYF.

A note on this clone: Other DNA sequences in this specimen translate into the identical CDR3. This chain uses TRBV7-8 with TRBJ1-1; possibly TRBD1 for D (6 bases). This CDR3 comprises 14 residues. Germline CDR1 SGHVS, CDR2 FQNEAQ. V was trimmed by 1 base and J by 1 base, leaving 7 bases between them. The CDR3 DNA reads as TGTGCCAGCAGCTTAGGCAGGGGGAACACTGAAGCTTTCTTT. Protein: CASSLGRGNTEAFF.

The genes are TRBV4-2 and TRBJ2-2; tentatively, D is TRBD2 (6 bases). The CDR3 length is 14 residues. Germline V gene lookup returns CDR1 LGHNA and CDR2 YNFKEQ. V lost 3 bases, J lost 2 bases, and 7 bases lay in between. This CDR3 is CASSQRGNTGELFF. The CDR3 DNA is TGTGCCAGCAGCCAGCGGGGAAACACCGGGGAGCTGTTTTTT.

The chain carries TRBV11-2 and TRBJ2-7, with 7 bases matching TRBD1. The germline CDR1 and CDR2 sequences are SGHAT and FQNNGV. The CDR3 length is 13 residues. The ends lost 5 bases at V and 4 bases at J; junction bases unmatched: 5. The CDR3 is CASSPKDRYEQYF. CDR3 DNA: TGTGCCAGCAGCCCGAAGGACAGGTACGAGCAGTACTTC.

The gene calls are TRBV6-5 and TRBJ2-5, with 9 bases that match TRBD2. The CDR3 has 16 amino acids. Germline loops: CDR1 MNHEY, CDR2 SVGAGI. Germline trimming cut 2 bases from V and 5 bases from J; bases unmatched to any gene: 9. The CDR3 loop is CASSYQLAGSIETQYF. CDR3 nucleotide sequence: TGTGCCAGCAGTTACCAACTAGCGGGTTCGATTGAGACCCAGTACTTC.

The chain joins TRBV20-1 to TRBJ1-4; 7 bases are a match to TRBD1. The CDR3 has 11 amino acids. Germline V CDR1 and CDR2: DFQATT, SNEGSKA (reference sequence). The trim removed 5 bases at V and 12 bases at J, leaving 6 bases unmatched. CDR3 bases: TGCAGTGCTTCGACAGGGTGGGAACTGTTTTTT. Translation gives CSASTGWELFF.

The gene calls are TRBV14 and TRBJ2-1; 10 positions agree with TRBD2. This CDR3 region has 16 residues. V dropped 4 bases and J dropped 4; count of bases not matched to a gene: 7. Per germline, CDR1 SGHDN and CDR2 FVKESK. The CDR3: CASSPITSGAYNEQFF. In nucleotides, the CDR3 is TGTGCCAGCAGCCCCATTACTAGCGGGGCATACAATGAGCAGTTCTTC.

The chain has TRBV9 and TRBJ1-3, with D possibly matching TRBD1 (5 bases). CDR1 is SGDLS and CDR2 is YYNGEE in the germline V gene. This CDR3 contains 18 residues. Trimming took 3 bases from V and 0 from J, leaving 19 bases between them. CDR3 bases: TGTGCCAGCAGCGCCACCAACACATGGGGGTACTCTGGAAACACCATATATTTT. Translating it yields CASSATNTWGYSGNTIYF.

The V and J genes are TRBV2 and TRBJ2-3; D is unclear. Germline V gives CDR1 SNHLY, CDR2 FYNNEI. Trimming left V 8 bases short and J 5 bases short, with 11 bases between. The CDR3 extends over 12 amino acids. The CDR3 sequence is CASGDFGDTQYF. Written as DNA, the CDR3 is TGTGCCAGCGGGGATTTTGGAGATACGCAGTATTTT.

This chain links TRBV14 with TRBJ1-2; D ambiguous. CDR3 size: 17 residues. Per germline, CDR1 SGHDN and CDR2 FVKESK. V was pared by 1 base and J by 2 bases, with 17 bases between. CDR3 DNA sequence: TGTGCCAGCAGCCAAGGCCCGACGCTAGAAATCAACTATGGCTACACCTTC. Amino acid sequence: CASSQGPTLEINYGYTF.

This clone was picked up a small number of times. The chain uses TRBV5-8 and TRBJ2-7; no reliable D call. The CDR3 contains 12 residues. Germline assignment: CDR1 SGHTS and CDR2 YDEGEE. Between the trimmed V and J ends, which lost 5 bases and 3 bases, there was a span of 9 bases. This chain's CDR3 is CASSSQYYEQYF. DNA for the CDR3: TGTGCCAGCAGTAGTCAGTACTACGAGCAGTACTTC.

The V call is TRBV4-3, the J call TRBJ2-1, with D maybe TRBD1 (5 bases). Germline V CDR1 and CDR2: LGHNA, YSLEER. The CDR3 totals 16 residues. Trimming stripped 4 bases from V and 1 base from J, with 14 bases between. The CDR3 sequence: CASSRLWAGSYNEQFF. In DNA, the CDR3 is TGCGCCAGCAGCCGCTTGTGGGCAGGGTCCTACAATGAGCAGTTCTTC.

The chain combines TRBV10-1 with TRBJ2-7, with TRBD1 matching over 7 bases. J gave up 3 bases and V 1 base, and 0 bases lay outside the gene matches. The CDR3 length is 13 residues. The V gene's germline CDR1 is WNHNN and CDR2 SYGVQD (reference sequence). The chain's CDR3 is CASSEWDSYEQYF. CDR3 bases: TGCGCCAGCAGTGAGTGGGACAGCTACGAGCAGTACTTC.

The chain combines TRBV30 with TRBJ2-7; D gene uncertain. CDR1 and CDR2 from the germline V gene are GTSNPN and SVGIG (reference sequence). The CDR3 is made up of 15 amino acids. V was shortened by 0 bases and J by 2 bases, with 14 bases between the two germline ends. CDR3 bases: TGTGCCTGGAGTGTATTGGAGTTCCAGGCCTACGAGCAGTACTTC. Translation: CAWSVLEFQAYEQYF.

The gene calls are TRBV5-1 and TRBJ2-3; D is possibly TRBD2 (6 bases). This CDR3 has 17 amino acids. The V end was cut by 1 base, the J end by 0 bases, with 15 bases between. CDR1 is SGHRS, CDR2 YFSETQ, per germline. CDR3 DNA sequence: TGCGCCAGCAGCTTGACCGGGACTCCGAGAAGCACAGATACGCAGTATTTT. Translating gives CASSLTGTPRSTDTQYF.

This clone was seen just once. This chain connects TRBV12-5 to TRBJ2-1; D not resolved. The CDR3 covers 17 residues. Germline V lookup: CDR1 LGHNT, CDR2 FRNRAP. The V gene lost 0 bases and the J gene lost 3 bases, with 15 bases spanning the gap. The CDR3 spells CASGLVPGAKIYNEQFF. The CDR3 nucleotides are TGTGCTAGTGGTTTGGTACCTGGCGCCAAAATCTACAATGAGCAGTTCTTC.

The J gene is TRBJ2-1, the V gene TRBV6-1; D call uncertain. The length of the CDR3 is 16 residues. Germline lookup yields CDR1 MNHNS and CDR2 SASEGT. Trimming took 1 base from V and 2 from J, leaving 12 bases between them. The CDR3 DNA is TGTGCCAGCAGTGAAGGGGCAGGCGTCACCTACAATGAGCAGTTCTTC. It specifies CASSEGAGVTYNEQFF.

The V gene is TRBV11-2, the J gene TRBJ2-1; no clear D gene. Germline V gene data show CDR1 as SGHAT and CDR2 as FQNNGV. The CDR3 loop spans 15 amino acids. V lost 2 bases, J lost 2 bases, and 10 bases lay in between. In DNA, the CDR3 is TGTGCCAGCAGCTTATTTGCAGGAACCTACAATGAGCAGTTCTTC. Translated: CASSLFAGTYNEQFF. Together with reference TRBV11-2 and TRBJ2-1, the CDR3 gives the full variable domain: EAGVAQSPRYKIIEKRQSVAFWCNPISGHATLYWYQQILGQGPKLLIQFQNNGVVDDSQLPKDRFSAERLKGVDSTLKIQPAKLEDSAVYLCASSLFAGTYNEQFFGPGTRLTVL.

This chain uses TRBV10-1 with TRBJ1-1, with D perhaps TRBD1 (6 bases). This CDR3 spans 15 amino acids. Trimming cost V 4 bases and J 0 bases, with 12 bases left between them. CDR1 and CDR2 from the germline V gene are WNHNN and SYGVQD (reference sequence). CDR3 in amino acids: CASSAGGALNTEAFF. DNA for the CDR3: TGCGCCAGCAGTGCGGGGGGCGCACTGAACACTGAAGCTTTCTTT.

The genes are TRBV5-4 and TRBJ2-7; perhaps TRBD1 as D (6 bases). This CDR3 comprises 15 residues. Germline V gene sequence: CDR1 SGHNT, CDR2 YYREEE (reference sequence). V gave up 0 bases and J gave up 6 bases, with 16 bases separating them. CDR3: CASSLGTGKGLEQYF. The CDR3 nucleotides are TGTGCCAGCAGCTTGGGTACAGGGAAGGGCCTCGAGCAGTACTTC. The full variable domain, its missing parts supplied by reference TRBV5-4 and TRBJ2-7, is ETGVTQSPTHLIKTRGQQVTLRCSSQSGHNTVSWYQQALGQGPQFIFQYYREEENGRGNFPPRFSGLQFPNYSSELNVNALELDDSALYLCASSLGTGKGLEQYFGPGTRLTVT.

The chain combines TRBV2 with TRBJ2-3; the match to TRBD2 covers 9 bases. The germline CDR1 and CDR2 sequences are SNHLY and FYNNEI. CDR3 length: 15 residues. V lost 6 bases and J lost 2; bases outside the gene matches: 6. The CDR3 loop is CASRVRLAVTDTQYF. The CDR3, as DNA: TGTGCCAGCAGAGTGAGACTAGCGGTCACAGATACGCAGTATTTT. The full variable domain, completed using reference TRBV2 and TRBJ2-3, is EPEVTQTPSHQVTQMGQEVILRCVPISNHLYFYWYRQILGQKVEFLVSFYNNEISEKSEIFDDQFSVERPDGSNFTLKIRSTKLEDSAMYFCASRVRLAVTDTQYFGPGTRLTVL.

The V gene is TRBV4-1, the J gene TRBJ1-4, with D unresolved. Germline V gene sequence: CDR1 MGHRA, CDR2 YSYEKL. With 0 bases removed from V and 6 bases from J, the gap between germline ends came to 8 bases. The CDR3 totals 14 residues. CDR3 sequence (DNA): TGCGCCAGCAGCCAAGATGGCAACGATGAAAAACTGTTTTTT. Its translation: CASSQDGNDEKLFF.

This CDR3 reads CASSGLAEANEQFF. CDR3 DNA: TGTGCCAGCAGCGGACTAGCGGAGGCCAATGAGCAGTTCTTC. The rearrangement links TRBV28 to TRBJ2-1; TRBD2 aligns across 10 bases. This CDR3 is built from 14 residues. Looked up from germline, CDR1 is MDHEN and CDR2 is SYDVKM. V was pared by 6 bases and J by 6 bases, with 5 bases of the junction left unmatched.

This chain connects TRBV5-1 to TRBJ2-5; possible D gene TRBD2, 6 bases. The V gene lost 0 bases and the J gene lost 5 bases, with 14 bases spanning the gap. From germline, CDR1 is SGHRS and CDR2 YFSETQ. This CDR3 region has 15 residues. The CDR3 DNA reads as TGCGCCAGCAGCTTGGGTGGCGGGATATTCGAGACCCAGTACTTC. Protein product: CASSLGGGIFETQYF.

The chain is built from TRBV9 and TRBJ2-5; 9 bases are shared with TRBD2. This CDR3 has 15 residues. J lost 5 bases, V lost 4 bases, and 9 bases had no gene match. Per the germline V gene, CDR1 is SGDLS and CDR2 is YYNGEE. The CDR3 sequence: CASSLLGSGSETQYF. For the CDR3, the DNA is TGTGCCAGCAGCCTCTTGGGTAGCGGGAGCGAGACCCAGTACTTC. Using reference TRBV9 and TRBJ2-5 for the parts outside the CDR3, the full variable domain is DSGVTQTPKHLITATGQRVTLRCSPRSGDLSVYWYQQSLDQGLQFLIQYYNGEERAKGNILERFSAQQFPDLHSELNLSSLELGDSALYFCASSLLGSGSETQYFGPGTRLLVL.

DNA for the CDR3: TGTGCCTGGAGTTGGGTCCTAGCGGGAGGGATCCAAGAGACCCAGTACTTC. Its translation: CAWSWVLAGGIQETQYF. The genes are TRBV30 and TRBJ2-5; 12 nucleotides agree with TRBD2. Germline-derived CDR1 and CDR2 are GTSNPN and SVGIG (reference sequence). After removal of 2 bases from V and 1 base from J, the junction contained 8 bases not matched to a gene. The CDR3 runs 17 residues.

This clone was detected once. The DNA of the CDR3 is TGTGCCACCGCACTTAAAATCATAGCGGGAGGGGTATACAATGAGCAGTTCTTC. Translation: CATALKIIAGGVYNEQFF. The chain recombines TRBV15 with TRBJ2-1; TRBD2 aligns across 11 bases. There are 18 residues in the CDR3. CDR1 LNHNV and CDR2 YYDKDF come from the germline V gene (reference sequence). V shed 8 bases, J shed 4 bases, and the junction held 16 bases outside the gene matches.

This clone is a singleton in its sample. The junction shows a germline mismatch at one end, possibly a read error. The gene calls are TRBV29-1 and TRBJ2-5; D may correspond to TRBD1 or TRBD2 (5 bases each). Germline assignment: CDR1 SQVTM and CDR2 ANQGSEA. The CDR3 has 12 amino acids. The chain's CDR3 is CSVEEGVGTRYF. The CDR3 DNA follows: TGCAGCGTTGAAGAAGGGGTGGGGACCCGGTACTTC.

The CDR3 here is CASTTGTSGREQFF. In nucleotides, the CDR3 is TGTGCCAGCACGACCGGGACTAGCGGGAGAGAGCAGTTCTTC. This rearrangement joins TRBV9 to TRBJ2-1; TRBD2 matches at 14 bases. The CDR3 consists of 14 residues. Germline V lookup: CDR1 SGDLS, CDR2 YYNGEE. J gave up 10 bases and V 6 bases, and 6 bases lay outside the gene matches.